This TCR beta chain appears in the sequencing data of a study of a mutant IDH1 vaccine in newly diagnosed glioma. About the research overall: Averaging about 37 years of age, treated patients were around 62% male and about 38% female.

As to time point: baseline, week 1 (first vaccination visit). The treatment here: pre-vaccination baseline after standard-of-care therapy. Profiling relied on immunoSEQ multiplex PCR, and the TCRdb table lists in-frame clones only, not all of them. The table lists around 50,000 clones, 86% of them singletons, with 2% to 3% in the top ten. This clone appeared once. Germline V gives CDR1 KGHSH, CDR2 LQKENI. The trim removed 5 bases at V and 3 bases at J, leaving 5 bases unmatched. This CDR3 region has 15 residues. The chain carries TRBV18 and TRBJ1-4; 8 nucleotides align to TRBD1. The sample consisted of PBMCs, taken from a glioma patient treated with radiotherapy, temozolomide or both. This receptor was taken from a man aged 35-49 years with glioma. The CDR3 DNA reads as TGTGCCAGCTCAGAATCACAGGGGGCTAATGAAAAACTGTTTTTT. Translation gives CASSESQGANEKLFF.